This TCR beta chain came from a study of Graves' ophthalmopathy and Graves' hyperthyroidism. This clonotype showed up many times. The CDR3 covers 14 residues. Trimming shortened V by 5 bases and J by 2 bases, and 9 bases separated the two germline ends. Germline CDR1 is ENHRY and CDR2 is SYGVKD. Investigators amplified TCR beta CDR3 regions from RNA transcripts. A first-round RT-PCR used HTBI primers, followed by a second-round multiplex PCR. TCRdb reanalysed the multiplex PCR reads using MiXCR and keeps one entry per CDR3 protein. The table records about 400,000 distinct CDR3 sequences, roughly 18% of them present only once.

The V call is TRBV10-3, the J call TRBJ2-2; D remains unclear. The sequenced sample was peripheral blood. This receptor was obtained from a woman in her late teens or twenties with Graves' ophthalmopathy. The CDR3 bases are TGTGCCATCAGTCCGATCCTAAACACCGGGGAGCTGTTTTTT. This translates into CAISPILNTGELFF.